Listed below are T cell receptor beta chains from one sample, sequenced in a study of blood T cell repertoires in COVID-19. Method: immunoSEQ multiplex PCR; TCRdb's copy keeps in-frame clones and lacks some. Counted here are roughly 130,000 clones, roughly 88% occurring once; the ten biggest clones make up roughly 10%. The sample taken for sequencing was peripheral blood. These receptor sequences come from a man aged 55-75 years with active or convalescent COVID-19. Each CDR3 is given with its conserved first and last residue.

len: 11
j_gene: TRBJ2-1
v_gene: TRBV5-1
CDR3aa: CASSFYGEQFF

len: 15
j_gene: TRBJ2-5
v_gene: TRBV27
CDR3aa: CASSRTSGTQETQYF

len: 14
j_gene: TRBJ2-7
v_gene: TRBV6-4
CDR3aa: CASSASPGNGEQYF

len: 15
j_gene: TRBJ1-2
v_gene: TRBV4-1
CDR3aa: CASSPGTGTNYGYTF

len: 16
j_gene: TRBJ1-1
v_gene: TRBV5-1
CDR3aa: CASSLDSRGRDTEAFF

len: 15
j_gene: TRBJ2-3
v_gene: TRBV9
CDR3aa: CASSVDVGGTDTQYF

len: 14
j_gene: TRBJ2-7
v_gene: TRBV25-1
CDR3aa: CASRRLAGGNEQYF

len: 15
j_gene: TRBJ2-3
v_gene: TRBV6-5
CDR3aa: CASRARTGTTDTQYF

len: 13
j_gene: TRBJ2-7
v_gene: TRBV5-1
CDR3aa: CASSLGTYYEQYF

len: 15
j_gene: TRBJ1-6
v_gene: TRBV2
CDR3aa: CASSDQASKNSPLHF

len: 15
j_gene: TRBJ2-7
v_gene: TRBV7-8
CDR3aa: CASSLGQGWSNEQYF

len: 17
j_gene: TRBJ2-5
v_gene: TRBV7-9
CDR3aa: CASSWARGGRVQETQYF

len: 13
j_gene: TRBJ1-2
v_gene: TRBV5-1
CDR3aa: CASSIGQGLDYTF